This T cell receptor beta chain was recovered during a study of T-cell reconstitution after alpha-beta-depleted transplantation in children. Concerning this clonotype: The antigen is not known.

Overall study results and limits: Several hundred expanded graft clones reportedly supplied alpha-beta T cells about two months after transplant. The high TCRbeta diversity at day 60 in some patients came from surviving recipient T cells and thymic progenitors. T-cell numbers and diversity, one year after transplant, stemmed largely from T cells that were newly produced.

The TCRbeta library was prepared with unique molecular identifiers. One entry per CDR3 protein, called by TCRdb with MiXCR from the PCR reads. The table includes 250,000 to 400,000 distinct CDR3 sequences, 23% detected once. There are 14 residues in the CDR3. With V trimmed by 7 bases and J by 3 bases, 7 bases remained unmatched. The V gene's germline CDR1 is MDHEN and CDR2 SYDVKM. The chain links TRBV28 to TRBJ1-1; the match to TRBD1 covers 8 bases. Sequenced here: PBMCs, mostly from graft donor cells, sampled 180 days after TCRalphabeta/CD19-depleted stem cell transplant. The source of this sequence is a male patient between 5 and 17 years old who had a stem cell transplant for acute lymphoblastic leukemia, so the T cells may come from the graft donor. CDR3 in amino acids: CASTPDRDDTEAFF. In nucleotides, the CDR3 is TGTGCCAGCACCCCGGACAGGGATGACACTGAAGCTTTCTTT.